The clone carrying this T cell receptor beta chain was counted many times. Its antigen is currently unknown. This entry comes from a study of Ad26.COV2.S vaccination and SARS-CoV-2 variants. Background on the study: Donor allocation was to the COV1001 Ad26.COV2.S trial arm. Study conclusions and caveats: Vaccine recipients had higher spike-specific TCR breadth than placebo recipients. Breadth and depth estimates from TCRs may understate total T cell responses.

The CDR3 has 15 amino acids. Germline V gene sequence: CDR1 LNHNV, CDR2 YYDKDF (reference sequence). V lost 6 bases and J lost 3, with 14 bases in between. TCRdb's copy holds only in-frame clones and misses some; the assay was immunoSEQ multiplex PCR. This table has 200,000 to 250,000 clones, approximately 87% appearing once. Treatment reported: around 19 received Ad26.COV2.S at low or high dose, single or two shots; about 5 received placebo; per-sample allocation not given. The samples were gathered on day 63 after the first injection of vaccine or placebo. Vaccine was an Ad26 vector expressing Wuhan-strain SARS-CoV-2 spike.

The rearrangement links TRBV15 to TRBJ2-2; D may be TRBD1 (6 bases). The material sequenced was peripheral blood, taken in a trial of Ad26.COV2.S vaccine versus placebo. This clonotype originated in a person aged 18-65 years who received the Ad26.COV2.S COVID-19 vaccine or a placebo. The CDR3 nucleotides are TGTGCCACCAGGAAACAGGGTTTGGACACCGGGGAGCTGTTTTTT. Its protein product is CATRKQGLDTGELFF.